The clone carrying this TCR beta chain turned up a few times. Antigen unknown. Unique molecular identifiers were used in preparing the TCRbeta library. TCRdb redid the calling of the PCR reads with MiXCR, one entry per CDR3 protein. This table holds around 700,000 distinct CDR3 sequences, 10% to 15% found once. The sample comes from a study of T-cell reconstitution after alpha-beta-depleted transplantation in children. The study, taken as a whole, reports: Expanded clones from the graft, numbering several hundred, reportedly supplied alpha-beta T cells about two months after transplant. After transplant, high TCRbeta diversity at day 60 in some patients arose from surviving recipient T cells and thymic progenitors. Among T cells one year after transplant, newly produced cells accounted for most counts and diversity.

The germline V gene encodes CDR1 DFQATT and CDR2 SNEGSKA (reference sequence). Germline trimming cut 5 bases from V and 7 bases from J; bases unmatched to any gene: 11. The CDR3 runs 15 residues. This receptor was taken from a girl aged 2-9 years with congenital amegakaryocytic thrombocytopenia, due to receive a stem cell transplant. The sample here was PBMCs, taken before TCRalphabeta/CD19-depleted stem cell transplant. The gene calls are TRBV20-1 and TRBJ2-7; TRBD2 agrees at 13 bases. The CDR3 region is CSAPRWTSGSREQYF. The DNA for the CDR3 is TGCAGTGCTCCTAGATGGACTAGCGGGAGTCGAGAGCAGTACTTC.